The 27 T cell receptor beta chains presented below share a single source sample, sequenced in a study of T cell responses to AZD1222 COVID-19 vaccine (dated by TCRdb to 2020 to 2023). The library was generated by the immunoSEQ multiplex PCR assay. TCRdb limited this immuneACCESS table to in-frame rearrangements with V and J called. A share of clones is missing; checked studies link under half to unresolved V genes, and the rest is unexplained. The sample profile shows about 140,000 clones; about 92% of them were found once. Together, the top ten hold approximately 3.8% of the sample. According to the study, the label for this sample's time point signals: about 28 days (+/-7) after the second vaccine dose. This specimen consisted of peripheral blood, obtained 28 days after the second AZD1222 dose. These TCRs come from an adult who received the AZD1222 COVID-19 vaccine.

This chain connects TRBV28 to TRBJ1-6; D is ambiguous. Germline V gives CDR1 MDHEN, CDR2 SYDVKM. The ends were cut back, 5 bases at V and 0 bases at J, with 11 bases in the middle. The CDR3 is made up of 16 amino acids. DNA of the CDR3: TGTGCCAGCAGTCGGCGCCCGGGCTCCTATAATTCACCCCTCCACTTT. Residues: CASSRRPGSYNSPLHF.

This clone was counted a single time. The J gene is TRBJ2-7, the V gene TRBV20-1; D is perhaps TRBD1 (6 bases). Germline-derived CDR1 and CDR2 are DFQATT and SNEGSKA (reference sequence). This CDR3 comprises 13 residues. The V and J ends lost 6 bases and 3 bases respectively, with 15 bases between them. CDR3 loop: CSASRDTDYEQYF. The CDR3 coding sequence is TGCAGTGCGAGTCGGGACACCGACTACGAGCAGTACTTC.

DNA of the CDR3: TGTGCCAGCGCCGGGAAGGCGGACCGCCAAGAGACCCAGTACTTC. It encodes CASAGKADRQETQYF. The chain is built from TRBV5-4 and TRBJ2-5; tentative D call: TRBD2 (5 bases). The V gene lost 7 bases and the J gene lost 1 base, with 17 bases spanning the gap. CDR1 SGHNT and CDR2 YYREEE come from the germline V gene (reference sequence). The CDR3 length is 15 residues.

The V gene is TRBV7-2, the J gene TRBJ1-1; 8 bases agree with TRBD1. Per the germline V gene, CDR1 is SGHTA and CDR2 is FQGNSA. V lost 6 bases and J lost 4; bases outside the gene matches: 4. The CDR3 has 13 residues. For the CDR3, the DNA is TGTGCCAGCAGTTTACAGGGGGGCACTGAAGCTTTCTTT. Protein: CASSLQGGTEAFF.

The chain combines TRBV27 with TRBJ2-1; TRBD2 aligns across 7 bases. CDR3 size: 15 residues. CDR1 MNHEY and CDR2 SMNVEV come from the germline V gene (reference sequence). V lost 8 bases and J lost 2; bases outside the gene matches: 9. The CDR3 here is CASSRDYPPYNEQFF. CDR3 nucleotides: TGTGCCAGCTCGAGGGACTACCCTCCCTACAATGAGCAGTTCTTC.

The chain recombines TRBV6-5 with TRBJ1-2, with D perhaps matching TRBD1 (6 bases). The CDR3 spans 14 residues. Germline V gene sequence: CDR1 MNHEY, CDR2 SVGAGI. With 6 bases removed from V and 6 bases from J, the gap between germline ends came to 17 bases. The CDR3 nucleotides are TGTGCCAGCAGGAAGCAGGGGCTTGCGGATGGCTACACCTTC. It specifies CASRKQGLADGYTF.

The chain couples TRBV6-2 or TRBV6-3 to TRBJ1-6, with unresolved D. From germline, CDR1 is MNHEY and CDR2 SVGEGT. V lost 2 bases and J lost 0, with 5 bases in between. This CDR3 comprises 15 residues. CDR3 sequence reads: CASSYRSSYNSPLHF. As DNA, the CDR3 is TGTGCCAGCAGTTACAGGAGCTCCTATAATTCACCCCTCCACTTT.

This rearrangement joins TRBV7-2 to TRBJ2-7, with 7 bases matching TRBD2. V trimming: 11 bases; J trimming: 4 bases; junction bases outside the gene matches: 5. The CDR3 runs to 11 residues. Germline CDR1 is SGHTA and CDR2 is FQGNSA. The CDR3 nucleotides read TGTGCCTCGGCGCGGGAGTACGAGCAGTACTTC. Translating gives CASAREYEQYF.

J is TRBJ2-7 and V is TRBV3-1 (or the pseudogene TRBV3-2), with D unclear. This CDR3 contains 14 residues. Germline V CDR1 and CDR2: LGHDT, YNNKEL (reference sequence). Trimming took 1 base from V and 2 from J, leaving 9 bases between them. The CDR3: CASSQGLYTYEQYF. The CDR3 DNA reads TGTGCCAGCAGCCAAGGTCTCTATACCTACGAGCAGTACTTC.

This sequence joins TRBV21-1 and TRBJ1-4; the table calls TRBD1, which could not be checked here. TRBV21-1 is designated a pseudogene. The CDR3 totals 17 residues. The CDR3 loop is CASSKARGDATNEKLFF. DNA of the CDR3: TGTGCCAGCAGCAAGGCCAGGGGGGATGCAACTAATGAAAAACTGTTTTTT.

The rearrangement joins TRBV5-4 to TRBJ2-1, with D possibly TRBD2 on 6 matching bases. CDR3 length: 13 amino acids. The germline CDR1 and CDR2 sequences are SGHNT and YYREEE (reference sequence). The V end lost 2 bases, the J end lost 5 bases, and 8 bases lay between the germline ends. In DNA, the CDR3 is TGTGCCAGCAGCTTCGGAGGGAACAATGAGCAGTTCTTC. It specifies CASSFGGNNEQFF.

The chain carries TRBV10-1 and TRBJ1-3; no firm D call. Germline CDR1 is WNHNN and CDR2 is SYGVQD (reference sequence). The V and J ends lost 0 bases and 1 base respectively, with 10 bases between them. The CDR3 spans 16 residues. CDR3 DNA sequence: TGCGCCAGCAGTGAGTCCGGCAGGCCGTCTGGAAACACCATATATTTT. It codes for CASSESGRPSGNTIYF.

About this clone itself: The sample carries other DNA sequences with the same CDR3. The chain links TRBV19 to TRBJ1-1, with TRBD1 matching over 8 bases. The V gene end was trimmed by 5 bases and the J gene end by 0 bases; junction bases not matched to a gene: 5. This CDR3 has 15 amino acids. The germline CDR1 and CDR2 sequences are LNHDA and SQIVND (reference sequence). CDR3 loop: CASSYGTGVNTEAFF. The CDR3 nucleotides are TGTGCCAGTAGTTACGGGACAGGAGTGAACACTGAAGCTTTCTTT.

CDR3 region: CASSQEGTGHNNSPLHF. In DNA, the CDR3 is TGTGCCAGCAGCCAAGAGGGGACAGGACATAATAATTCACCCCTCCACTTT. The chain combines TRBV3-1 (or the pseudogene TRBV3-2) with TRBJ1-6, with TRBD1 matching 8 bases. Looked up from germline, CDR1 is LGHDT and CDR2 is YNNKEL (reference sequence). This CDR3 has 17 amino acids. J was trimmed by 5 bases and V by 0 bases; bases with no gene match: 6.

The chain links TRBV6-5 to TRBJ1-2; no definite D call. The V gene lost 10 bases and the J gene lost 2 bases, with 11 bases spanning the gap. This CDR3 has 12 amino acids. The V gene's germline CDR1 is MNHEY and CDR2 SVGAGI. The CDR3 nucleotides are TGTGCCACCGAGAGGGTGAACTATGGCTACACCTTC. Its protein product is CATERVNYGYTF.

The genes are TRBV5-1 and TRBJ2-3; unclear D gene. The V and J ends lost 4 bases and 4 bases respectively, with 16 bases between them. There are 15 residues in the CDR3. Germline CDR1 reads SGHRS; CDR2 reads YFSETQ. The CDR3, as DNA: TGCGCCAGCAGCGCTCCCAAGGAGAGCGCAGATACGCAGTATTTT. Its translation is CASSAPKESADTQYF.

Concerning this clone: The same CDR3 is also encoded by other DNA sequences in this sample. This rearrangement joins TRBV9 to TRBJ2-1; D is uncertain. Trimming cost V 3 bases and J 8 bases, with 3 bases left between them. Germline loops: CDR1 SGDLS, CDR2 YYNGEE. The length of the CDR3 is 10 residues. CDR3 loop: CASSGDEQFF. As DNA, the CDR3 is TGTGCCAGCAGCGGCGATGAGCAGTTCTTC.

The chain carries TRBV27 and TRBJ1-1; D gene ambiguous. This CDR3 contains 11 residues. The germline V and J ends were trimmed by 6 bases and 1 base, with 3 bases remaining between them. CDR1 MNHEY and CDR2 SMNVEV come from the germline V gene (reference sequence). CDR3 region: CASRTNTEAFF. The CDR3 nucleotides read TGTGCCAGCAGAACGAACACTGAAGCTTTCTTT.

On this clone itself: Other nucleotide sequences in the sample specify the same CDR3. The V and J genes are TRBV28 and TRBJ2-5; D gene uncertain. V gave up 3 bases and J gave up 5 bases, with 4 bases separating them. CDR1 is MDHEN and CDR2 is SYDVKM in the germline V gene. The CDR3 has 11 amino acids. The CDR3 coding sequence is TGTGCCAGCAGTTTTGGGGAGACCCAGTACTTC. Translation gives CASSFGETQYF.

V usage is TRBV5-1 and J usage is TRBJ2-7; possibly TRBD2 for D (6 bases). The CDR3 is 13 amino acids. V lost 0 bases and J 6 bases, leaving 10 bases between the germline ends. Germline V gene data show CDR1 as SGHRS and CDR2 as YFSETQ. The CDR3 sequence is CASSLAGGTEQYF. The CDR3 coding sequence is TGCGCCAGCAGCTTGGCCGGCGGGACCGAGCAGTACTTC. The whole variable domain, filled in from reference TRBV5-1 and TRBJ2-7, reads KAGVTQTPRYLIKTRGQQVTLSCSPISGHRSVSWYQQTPGQGLQFLFEYFSETQRNKGNFPGRFSGRQFSNSRSEMNVSTLELGDSALYLCASSLAGGTEQYFGPGTRLTVT.

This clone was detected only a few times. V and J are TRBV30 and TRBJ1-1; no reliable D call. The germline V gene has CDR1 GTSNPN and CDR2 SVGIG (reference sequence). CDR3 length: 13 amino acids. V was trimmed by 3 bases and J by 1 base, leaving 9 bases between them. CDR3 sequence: CAWSELTNTEAFF. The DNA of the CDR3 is TGTGCCTGGAGCGAGCTTACGAACACTGAAGCTTTCTTT. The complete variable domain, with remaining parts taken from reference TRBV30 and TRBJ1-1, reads SQTIHQWPATLVQPVGSPLSLECTVEGTSNPNLYWYRQAAGRGLQLLFYSVGIGQISSEVPQNLSASRPQDRQFILSSKKLLLSDSGFYLCAWSELTNTEAFFGQGTRLTVV.

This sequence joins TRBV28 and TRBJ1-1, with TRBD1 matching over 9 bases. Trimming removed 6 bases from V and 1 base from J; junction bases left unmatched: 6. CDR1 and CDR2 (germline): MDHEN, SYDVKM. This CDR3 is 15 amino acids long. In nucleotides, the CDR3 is TGTGCCAGCAGACCATACAGGGGGCAGAACACTGAAGCTTTCTTT. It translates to CASRPYRGQNTEAFF.

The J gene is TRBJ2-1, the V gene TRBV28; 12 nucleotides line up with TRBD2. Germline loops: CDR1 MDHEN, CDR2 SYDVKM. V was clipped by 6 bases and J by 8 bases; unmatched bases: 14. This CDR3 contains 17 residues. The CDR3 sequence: CASSSPQLAGGVDEQFF. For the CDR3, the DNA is TGTGCCAGCAGCTCTCCTCAGCTAGCGGGAGGGGTCGATGAGCAGTTCTTC.

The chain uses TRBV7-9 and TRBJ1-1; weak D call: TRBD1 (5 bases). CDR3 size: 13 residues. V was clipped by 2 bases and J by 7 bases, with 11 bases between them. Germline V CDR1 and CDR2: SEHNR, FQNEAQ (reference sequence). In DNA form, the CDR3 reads TGTGCCAGCAGCTTAAAGGAGAGGGGTGAAGCTTTCTTT. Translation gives CASSLKERGEAFF.

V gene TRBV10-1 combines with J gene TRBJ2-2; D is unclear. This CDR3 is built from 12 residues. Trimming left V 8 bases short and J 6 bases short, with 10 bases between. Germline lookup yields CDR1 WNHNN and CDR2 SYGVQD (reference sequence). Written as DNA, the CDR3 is TGCGCCAGCTCGACCATATCCGGGGAGCTGTTTTTT. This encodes CASSTISGELFF.

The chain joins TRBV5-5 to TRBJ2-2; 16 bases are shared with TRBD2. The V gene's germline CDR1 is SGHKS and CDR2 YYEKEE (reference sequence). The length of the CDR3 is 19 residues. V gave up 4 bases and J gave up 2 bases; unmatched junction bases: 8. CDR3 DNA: TGTGCCAGCAGCCCCCCGGGACTAGCGGGAGGGGGAAACACCGGGGAGCTGTTTTTT. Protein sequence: CASSPPGLAGGGNTGELFF.

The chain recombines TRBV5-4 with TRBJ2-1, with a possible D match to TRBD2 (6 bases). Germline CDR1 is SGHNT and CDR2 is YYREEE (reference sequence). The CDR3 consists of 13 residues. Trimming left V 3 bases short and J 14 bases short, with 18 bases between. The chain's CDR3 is CASSWVVEGREFF. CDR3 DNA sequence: TGTGCCAGCAGCTGGGTTGTGGAGGGGAGAGAGTTCTTC.